The TCR beta chain described here comes from a study of T cell repertoires in cytomegalovirus infection. About the research overall: CMV infection together with matching HLA type was indicated by public TCR beta signatures.

To note about this clonotype: The antigen is unknown.

In TCRdb, the reads were re-called with MiXCR into one record per CDR3 protein. The profile shows around 310,000 distinct CDR3 sequences, under 20% of them singletons. Trimming cost V 1 base and J 2 bases, with 10 bases left between them. Germline CDR1 reads SGHTS; CDR2 reads YDEGEE. The CDR3 has 14 residues. Regarding the study as a whole: There were HLA-C-restricted CMV-specific TCR beta clonotypes dominating the ex vivo response. Summed frequency of shared TCR beta families picked out CMV carriers who also had the relevant HLA.

The TCR was taken from a human donor in good health (CMV status not recorded). Some clones in this sample may be carry-over from other donors' samples. The sample consisted of PBMCs. V gene TRBV5-8 combines with J gene TRBJ2-7, with D maybe TRBD1 (6 bases). Written as DNA, the CDR3 is TGTGCCAGCAGCTTGCCACGGACAGCCTACGAGCAGTACTTC. Protein: CASSLPRTAYEQYF.